This T cell receptor beta chain was sequenced in a study of ipilimumab plus nivolumab after autologous stem cell transplantation. Study as a whole: Median doses per patient: roughly 5 ipilimumab, about 8 nivolumab.

Patients got ipilimumab 1 mg/kg beginning 14 to 28 days post-transplant. Patients received nivolumab 3 mg/kg at weeks 1, 4, 7, 10, then fortnightly to week 26. Some clones are missing from TCRdb's copy, which holds only in-frame ones; the method was immunoSEQ multiplex PCR. The sample lists 35,000 to 50,000 clones, roughly 84% seen once, with approximately 0.87% in the top ten. General study findings and limits: The authors say TCR, Treg and microbiome findings warrant further study.

The CDR3 totals 14 residues. The V segment lost 5 bases and the J segment 6 bases; nucleotides outside the gene matches: 6. CDR1 and CDR2 (germline): KGHSH, LQKENI. In the case of this clone: Its cognate antigen is unknown.

This specimen consisted of PBMCs, obtained in a trial of ipilimumab plus nivolumab as post-transplant consolidation. The V and J genes are TRBV18 and TRBJ2-7; 11 nucleotides match TRBD1. This TCR was sampled from a male donor with multiple myeloma. CDR3 nucleotides: TGTGCCAGCTCAGGACAGGGGGCCACCCTCGAGCAGTACTTC. Amino acid sequence: CASSGQGATLEQYF.